The 27 T cell receptor beta chains below come from one sample, sequenced in a study of CD8 T cells in Susac syndrome. RNA was extracted with the RNeasy kit, and a quantity of roughly 0.5 to 1 ug was reverse transcribed using random hexamers. TCRdb processed the immunoSEQ multiplex PCR reads anew with MiXCR; each CDR3 protein has one entry. Of around 280,000 distinct CDR3 sequences listed, around 92% are singletons. The sequenced material came from CD4+ T cells from PBMCs. These receptor sequences come from a human donor with multiple sclerosis.

The chain employs TRBV3-1 and TRBJ1-6, with D uncertain. The CDR3 extends over 15 amino acids. Germline-derived CDR1 and CDR2 are LGHDT and YNNKEL (reference sequence). V was shortened by 4 bases and J by 5 bases, with 12 bases between the two germline ends. The CDR3 DNA reads TGTGCCAGCAGCCCGAATTACAGAAATAATTCACCCCTCCACTTT. Translation gives CASSPNYRNNSPLHF.

V and J are TRBV7-9 and TRBJ1-2, with 8 bases matching TRBD1. This CDR3 contains 14 residues. Trimming took 6 bases from V and 8 from J; bases not matched to a gene: 11. Germline CDR1 SEHNR, CDR2 FQNEAQ (reference sequence). This chain's CDR3 is CASRPTQGAGGYTF. CDR3 nucleotide sequence: TGTGCCAGCAGGCCCACCCAGGGGGCAGGCGGCTACACCTTC.

The chain links TRBV6-4 to TRBJ1-2; D remains ambiguous. Germline CDR1 and CDR2: MRHNA and SNTAGT. Trimming stripped 6 bases from V and 3 bases from J, with 11 bases between. The CDR3 runs to 13 residues. CDR3 DNA sequence: TGTGCCAGCAGACCCGACGGCGACTATGGCTACACCTTC. Translated, it gives CASRPDGDYGYTF.

J is TRBJ1-1 and V is TRBV6-2 or TRBV6-3; TRBD1 matches at 7 bases. Trimming at V came to 3 bases and at J to 0 bases, leaving 7 bases not matched to a gene. Looked up from germline, CDR1 is MNHEY and CDR2 is SVGEGT. CDR3 length: 16 residues. CDR3 nucleotides: TGTGCCAGCAGTTATAGAGGGGGCCCGGTGAACACTGAAGCTTTCTTT. Translating gives CASSYRGGPVNTEAFF.

The V gene is TRBV7-3, the J gene TRBJ2-2; D ambiguous. V lost 5 bases to trimming and J lost 6 bases, with 10 bases between them. CDR3 length: 13 residues. The germline V gene encodes CDR1 SGHTA and CDR2 FQGTGA. CDR3 amino acids: CASSPRAAGELFF. The CDR3 nucleotides read TGTGCCAGCAGCCCCCGGGCGGCCGGGGAGCTGTTTTTT.

CDR3 sequence reads: CSAPLVTQYF. The CDR3 bases are TGCAGTGCCCCCTTAGTTACGCAGTATTTT. The chain combines TRBV20-1 with TRBJ2-3; D ambiguous. This CDR3 region has 10 residues. Trimming took 6 bases from V and 8 from J, leaving 9 bases between them. Germline CDR1 DFQATT, CDR2 SNEGSKA (reference sequence).

The chain links TRBV7-9 to TRBJ2-2; D gene ambiguous. Germline V gives CDR1 SEHNR, CDR2 FQNEAQ (reference sequence). This CDR3 region has 16 residues. Trimming pared 5 bases from V and 2 bases from J, leaving 15 bases between. This chain's CDR3 is CASSPGRLANTGELFF. CDR3 bases: TGTGCCAGCAGCCCTGGCCGGCTCGCCAACACCGGGGAGCTGTTTTTT.

The rearrangement links TRBV4-3 to TRBJ2-7; no clear D. The CDR3 totals 15 residues. The V end lost 0 bases, the J end lost 4 bases, and 13 bases lay between the germline ends. In germline, CDR1 is LGHNA, CDR2 YSLEER. The CDR3 loop is CASSQDRLVSYEQYF. The CDR3 nucleotides read TGCGCCAGCAGCCAAGATAGGCTAGTTTCGTACGAGCAGTACTTC.

This sequence joins TRBV15 and TRBJ1-3, with no clear D. Looked up from germline, CDR1 is LNHNV and CDR2 is YYDKDF (reference sequence). Trimming took 0 bases from V and 0 from J, leaving 12 bases between them. CDR3 length equals 17 residues. The CDR3 reads CATSRDRAAISGNTIYF. The CDR3 DNA reads as TGTGCCACCAGCAGAGATAGGGCGGCAATCTCTGGAAACACCATATATTTT.

This clonotype appeared a single time. V is TRBV11-1 and J is TRBJ2-7, with D perhaps TRBD1 (7 bases). Trimming pared 5 bases from V and 2 bases from J, leaving 13 bases between. From germline, CDR1 is SGHAT and CDR2 FQDESV (reference sequence). The CDR3 consists of 14 residues. Written as DNA, the CDR3 is TGTGCCAGCAGCCGGGGGACAGATCCCTACGAGCAGTACTTC. Translation gives CASSRGTDPYEQYF.

V usage is TRBV7-9 and J usage is TRBJ2-3; weak D call: TRBD2 (5 bases). The CDR3 length is 17 residues. With 5 bases removed from V and 3 bases from J, the gap between germline ends came to 21 bases. From germline, CDR1 is SEHNR and CDR2 FQNEAQ (reference sequence). In nucleotides, the CDR3 is TGTGCCAGCAGCCCAACTAGACTCCTGAAAGGGACAGATACGCAGTATTTT. This codes for CASSPTRLLKGTDTQYF.

This rearrangement joins TRBV30 to TRBJ2-2; no reliable D call. The germline V and J ends were trimmed by 1 base and 4 bases, with 13 bases remaining between them. The CDR3 extends over 15 amino acids. Germline V CDR1 and CDR2: GTSNPN, SVGIG (reference sequence). CDR3 sequence: CAWSARTWGTGELFF. The CDR3 nucleotides are TGTGCCTGGAGTGCCCGGACGTGGGGCACCGGGGAGCTGTTTTTT.

A single count supports this clonotype. The chain joins TRBV5-1 to TRBJ2-1; possibly TRBD2 for D (5 bases). V was pared by 3 bases and J by 0 bases, with 16 bases between. CDR1 SGHRS and CDR2 YFSETQ come from the germline V gene. CDR3 length: 17 amino acids. The CDR3, as DNA: TGCGCCAGCAGCTGGGCTAGAACGGGAAGCTCCTACAATGAGCAGTTCTTC. Its protein product is CASSWARTGSSYNEQFF.

The gene calls are TRBV11-2 and TRBJ2-1; D unclear. This CDR3 is 13 amino acids long. Trimming left V 2 bases short and J 6 bases short, with 8 bases between. CDR1 SGHAT and CDR2 FQNNGV come from the germline V gene. CDR3 DNA sequence: TGTGCCAGCAGCTTAAGTCTTGCCAATGAGCAGTTCTTC. This encodes CASSLSLANEQFF.

J is TRBJ2-7 and V is TRBV24-1; D uncertain. V gave up 4 bases and J gave up 0 bases, with 6 bases separating them. This CDR3 spans 13 amino acids. Germline V gene sequence: CDR1 KGHDR, CDR2 SFDVKD. The DNA for the CDR3 is TGTGCCACCAGTGACTCCTTCTCCTACGAGCAGTACTTC. This encodes CATSDSFSYEQYF.

This chain uses TRBV28 with TRBJ2-5, with D possibly being TRBD2 (5 bases). The ends were cut back, 3 bases at V and 4 bases at J, with 9 bases in the middle. The CDR3 has 13 amino acids. CDR1 is MDHEN and CDR2 is SYDVKM in the germline V gene. CDR3 bases: TGTGCCAGCAGTTTCTCGGGGAGAGAGACCCAGTACTTC. It specifies CASSFSGRETQYF.

The rearrangement uses TRBV6-2 or TRBV6-3 and TRBJ1-5; D is uncertain. The CDR3 contains 13 residues. Per the germline V gene, CDR1 is MNHEY and CDR2 is SVGEGT. V shed 11 bases and J shed 4 bases, with 15 bases lying between them. CDR3 DNA sequence: TGTGCCCATCAAGCAGATCTAAATCAGCCCCAGCATTTT. As protein: CAHQADLNQPQHF.

The gene calls are TRBV18 and TRBJ2-6; D not resolved. Germline lookup yields CDR1 KGHSH and CDR2 LQKENI. Trimming stripped 3 bases from V and 0 bases from J, with 9 bases between. This CDR3 comprises 16 residues. The CDR3 is CASSPFENSGANVLTF. CDR3 nucleotide sequence: TGTGCCAGCTCACCGTTTGAGAACTCTGGGGCCAACGTCCTGACTTTC.

J is TRBJ1-2 and V is TRBV30; D unresolved. The ends were cut back, 3 bases at V and 8 bases at J, with 13 bases in the middle. CDR3 length: 12 amino acids. Germline CDR1 is GTSNPN and CDR2 is SVGIG (reference sequence). This CDR3 reads CAWSRLPGGYTF. CDR3 nucleotide sequence: TGTGCCTGGAGCCGACTTCCCGGCGGCTACACCTTC.

As for this clonotype: At one of its ends the junction is not consistent with the germline gene, which may arise from a read error. The chain uses TRBV6-5 and TRBJ1-4; D perhaps matches TRBD1 (5 bases). The germline gives CDR1 MNHEY, CDR2 SVGAGI. The length of the CDR3 is 15 residues. CDR3 DNA: TGTGCCAGCAGTTACCGCGGGACCGTTAATGAAAAGCTGTTTTTT. The encoded protein is CASSYRGTVNEKLFF.

This chain connects TRBV5-4 to TRBJ1-6, with D perhaps matching TRBD1 (5 bases). The CDR3 runs 13 residues. V lost 5 bases and J 7 bases, leaving 10 bases between the germline ends. Germline CDR1 reads SGHNT; CDR2 reads YYREEE (reference sequence). CDR3: CASSRGVNSPLHF. CDR3 bases: TGTGCCAGCAGTAGGGGTGTAAATTCACCCCTCCACTTT.

The chain uses TRBV20-1 and TRBJ1-6, with 8 bases that match TRBD1. CDR3 length equals 14 residues. V lost 6 bases and J lost 5; bases outside the gene matches: 6. In germline, CDR1 is DFQATT, CDR2 SNEGSKA (reference sequence). CDR3 sequence: CSAAGQGDNSPLHF. CDR3 in DNA: TGCAGTGCCGCTGGACAGGGTGATAATTCACCCCTCCACTTT.

The chain joins TRBV5-1 to TRBJ2-5; 10 nucleotides line up with TRBD1. Germline V gene data show CDR1 as SGHRS and CDR2 as YFSETQ. With V trimmed by 4 bases and J by 3 bases, 6 bases remained unmatched. This CDR3 has 15 amino acids. CDR3 in amino acids: CASSAWGTGEETQYF. The CDR3 coding sequence is TGCGCCAGCAGCGCATGGGGGACAGGGGAAGAGACCCAGTACTTC.

J is TRBJ1-2 and V is TRBV6-2 or TRBV6-3; tentatively, D is TRBD1 (5 bases). Deletions cut 2 bases from V and 6 bases from J, with 19 bases between. The CDR3 is 16 residues long. Germline V gene sequence: CDR1 MNHEY, CDR2 SVGEGT. This CDR3 is CASSYPGDLGGDGYTF. The CDR3 DNA sequence: TGTGCCAGCAGTTACCCCGGGGACCTTGGTGGCGATGGCTACACCTTC.

The chain links TRBV28 to TRBJ1-2; D remains ambiguous. Trimming left V 5 bases short and J 8 bases short, with 12 bases between. From germline, CDR1 is MDHEN and CDR2 SYDVKM. CDR3 length equals 12 residues. This chain's CDR3 is CASSKRTFGYTF. In nucleotides, the CDR3 is TGTGCCAGCAGTAAGCGGACGTTCGGCTACACCTTC.

The chain has TRBV19 and TRBJ2-1; D is perhaps TRBD1 (5 bases). Germline CDR1 LNHDA, CDR2 SQIVND (reference sequence). This CDR3 is 14 amino acids long. Trimming removed 5 bases from V and 6 bases from J, with 14 bases in between. The CDR3 here is CASSSRGQINEQFF. The DNA for the CDR3 is TGTGCCAGTAGTTCCCGCGGACAAATCAATGAGCAGTTCTTC.

The chain employs TRBV12-3 or TRBV12-4 and TRBJ1-5; 8 bases agree with TRBD1. V lost 6 bases to trimming and J lost 2 bases; unmatched junction nucleotides: 6. The CDR3 runs to 15 residues. Here the CDR3 reads CASSNGQGGNQPQHF. For the CDR3, the DNA is TGTGCCAGCAGCAACGGACAGGGTGGCAATCAGCCCCAGCATTTT.